These T cell receptor beta chains were read from a single sample in a study of T cells after yellow fever vaccination. One entry per CDR3 protein, called by TCRdb with MiXCR from the 5' RACE reads. The repertoire holds fewer than 400,000 distinct CDR3 sequences, with roughly 6.2% as singletons. The source was PBMCs, collected 5 days after the yellow fever booster vaccination. Receptors were obtained from a man aged 25-45 years who received the YFV17D yellow fever vaccine. Both conserved end residues are part of each CDR3. The order of the fields is J gene, V gene, CDR3 protein.

TRBJ2-3 TRBV20-1 CSASIMGLAGDTQYF
TRBJ2-7 TRBV7-2 CASSLDPGYEQYF
TRBJ1-5 TRBV28 CASSAQGPSNQPQHF
TRBJ2-5 TRBV7-2 CASSLVAGKETQYF
TRBJ2-3 TRBV10-3 CATAGVGDTQYF
TRBJ2-2 TRBV29-1 CSVERDRSNTGELFF
TRBJ1-6 TRBV19 CASSADRSYNSPLHF
TRBJ2-1 TRBV12-3/TRBV12-4 CASSMIEGRYNEQFF
TRBJ1-1 TRBV20-1 CSAPDWNTEAFF
TRBJ2-3 TRBV19 CASRGLMGGGSGADTQYF
TRBJ2-4 TRBV20-1 CSARESVAKNIQYF
TRBJ1-2 TRBV20-1 CSARGGGDYGYTF
TRBJ1-2 TRBV12-3/TRBV12-4 CASSLGPARGYTF
TRBJ2-7 TRBV7-2 CASSDTGTDHLEQYF
TRBJ2-4 TRBV7-2 CASSRGGAARIQYF
TRBJ1-5 TRBV5-6 CASSLAVEGNYQPQHF
TRBJ2-1 TRBV15 CATSRQLGLATYNEQFF
TRBJ2-3 TRBV27 CASVSGGAQYF
TRBJ2-5 TRBV7-2 CASSLVHHGETQYF
TRBJ2-1 TRBV5-1 CASSLPSRGNEQFF
TRBJ2-2 TRBV10-3 CAISPNTGELFF
TRBJ2-1 TRBV10-3 CAISVKAGLPSEQFF
TRBJ2-5 TRBV4-2 CASSPDSTFVTRSGQETQYF
TRBJ2-2 TRBV18 CASSPLRLATNTGELFF
TRBJ1-4 TRBV19 CASSIVPATNEGLFF
TRBJ1-1 TRBV7-8 CASSLVWDKTLNTEAFF
TRBJ2-5 TRBV19 CASSRLAGGRETQYF
TRBJ2-7 TRBV5-1 CASSSGQGTLYEQYF
TRBJ2-5 TRBV4-3 CASSQEKGSQETQYF
TRBJ1-2 TRBV7-6 CASSHDRGLGGYTF
TRBJ2-5 TRBV20-1 CSAQGGRGHLATQYF
TRBJ2-5 TRBV12-3/TRBV12-4 CASSRQGVAAQETQYF
TRBJ2-2 TRBV12-3/TRBV12-4 CASSSGLAGVTGELFF
TRBJ2-1 TRBV5-1 CASSLAGGAYNEQFF
TRBJ2-7 TRBV5-4 CASSLDRSYEQYF
TRBJ1-6 TRBV20-1 CSASIWQGLNSPLHF
TRBJ1-5 TRBV7-2 CASSLGQGRNQPQHF
TRBJ2-7 TRBV6-6 CASSADWAYEQYF
TRBJ2-7 TRBV2 CASSVLDYEQYF
TRBJ2-5 TRBV7-9 CASSRQGALGQETQYF
TRBJ2-3 TRBV6-1 CASTPQRQEFSSTDTQYF
TRBJ2-1 TRBV18 CASSPRGLAGASYNEQFF
TRBJ2-3 TRBV19 CACKAGWTDTQYF
TRBJ2-5 TRBV20-1 CSARDGRRGPDETQYF
TRBJ2-3 TRBV6-5 CASIGRQREGIDTQYF
TRBJ2-5 TRBV29-1 CSVTGGGRETQYF
TRBJ2-2 TRBV5-1 CASLRGQGDGELFF
TRBJ2-5 TRBV9 CASGEGGWAETQYF
TRBJ2-6 TRBV3-1 CASSQDYSGANVLTF
TRBJ2-1 TRBV24-1 CATSVEDEQFF
TRBJ2-5 TRBV18 CASSPIPETQYF
TRBJ2-2 TRBV23-1 CASSWPGWTGELFF
TRBJ2-3 TRBV5-4 CASSPTSGGAGTDTQYF